This TCR beta chain stems from a study of CD8 T cells in ankylosing spondylitis. One entry per CDR3 protein results from TCRdb running MiXCR on the 5' RACE reads. The sample contains under 300,000 distinct CDR3 sequences, over 9.5% of which appear only once. With 6 bases clipped from V and 7 bases from J, the junction kept 12 bases outside the gene matches. This CDR3 is built from 15 residues. Germline V gene data show CDR1 as WSHSY and CDR2 as SAAADI. Sequencing was carried out using blood, either unsorted or a sorted T cell fraction (not recorded which). The sequence was obtained from a male donor with ankylosing spondylitis or in good health (not recorded which). V is TRBV10-2 and J is TRBJ2-3; 8 bases are a match to TRBD2. The CDR3: CASRETSDGINTQYF. In DNA, the CDR3 is TGCGCCAGCAGAGAGACTAGCGATGGAATAAATACGCAGTATTTT.